Each of the 20 T cell receptor beta chains below was sequenced from the same sample in a study of long-term antiretroviral therapy in people with HIV. Survey level was the resolution at which the v3.0 immunoSEQ assay ran. Generated by immunoSEQ multiplex PCR, the TCRdb table keeps only in-frame clones and is missing some. The data hold roughly 42,000 clones, with around 85% observed a single time. The sequences come from unsorted PBMCs, collected 3.1 years after starting antiretroviral therapy. The origin of the receptors is a woman between 45 and 65 years old with HIV.

The V and J genes are TRBV21-1 and TRBJ2-7; whether TRBD2, the table's D call, matches the DNA was not checked. TRBV21-1 is labeled a pseudogene. The CDR3 length is 16 residues. CDR3 amino acids: CASSRKRAGGLYEQYF. In nucleotides, the CDR3 is TGTGCCAGCAGCCGAAAGCGGGCGGGGGGGCTTTACGAGCAGTACTTC.

This clone was picked up a small number of times. The V call is TRBV4-1, the J call TRBJ1-3; 8 bases line up with TRBD1. The trim removed 1 base at V and 2 bases at J, leaving 7 bases unmatched. This CDR3 is built from 17 residues. The germline V gene encodes CDR1 MGHRA and CDR2 YSYEKL. The DNA for the CDR3 is TGCGCCAGCAGCCAAGCGCCCACAGGGGGGACTGGAAACACCATATATTTT. As protein: CASSQAPTGGTGNTIYF.

The rearrangement joins TRBV4-2 to TRBJ2-3; 9 bases map to TRBD1. Germline V CDR1 and CDR2: LGHNA, YNFKEQ. The V segment lost 0 bases and the J segment 4 bases; nucleotides outside the gene matches: 5. There are 16 residues in the CDR3. The CDR3 protein is CASSQDGGQGADTQYF. As DNA, the CDR3 is TGTGCCAGCAGCCAAGACGGGGGACAGGGAGCAGATACGCAGTATTTT.

The genes are TRBV5-6 and TRBJ1-4; 9 nucleotides line up with TRBD1. CDR1 is SGHDT and CDR2 is YYEEEE in the germline V gene. V gave up 4 bases and J gave up 8 bases; unmatched junction bases: 6. This CDR3 comprises 14 residues. DNA for the CDR3: TGTGCCAGCAGCGTGACAGGGGGGGAGGAAAAACTGTTTTTT. It yields the protein CASSVTGGEEKLFF.

This chain links TRBV7-2 with TRBJ2-2; 11 bases are a match to TRBD2. The CDR3 covers 17 residues. Germline assignment: CDR1 SGHTA and CDR2 FQGNSA. V gave up 3 bases and J gave up 2 bases; unmatched junction bases: 5. CDR3 protein: CASSFRLAGINTGELFF. CDR3 nucleotides: TGTGCCAGCAGCTTTAGACTAGCGGGAATCAACACCGGGGAGCTGTTTTTT.

This chain joins TRBV18 and TRBJ1-5; 9 bases align to TRBD1. From germline, CDR1 is KGHSH and CDR2 LQKENI. The J segment lost 4 bases and the V segment lost 8 bases, leaving 6 bases of the junction unmatched. CDR3 length: 14 amino acids. The CDR3 protein is CASQRTGANQPQHF. The DNA of the CDR3 is TGTGCCAGCCAGAGGACAGGGGCGAATCAGCCCCAGCATTTT.

J is TRBJ1-1 and V is TRBV18, with D maybe TRBD1 (5 bases). The CDR3 sequence is 14 residues long. In germline, CDR1 is KGHSH, CDR2 LQKENI. Trimming removed 0 bases at V and 1 base at J, with 6 bases between. CDR3 DNA: TGTGCCAGCTCACCACCAGGGGAGAACACTGAAGCTTTCTTT. Its translation: CASSPPGENTEAFF.

The chain joins TRBV4-3 to TRBJ2-7; 8 bases agree with TRBD2. The CDR3 spans 15 residues. The ends lost 6 bases at V and 5 bases at J; junction bases unmatched: 12. Germline-derived CDR1 and CDR2 are LGHNA and YSLEER. As DNA, the CDR3 is TGCGCCAGCAGTCAGCTTGTTCGGGAGGGCGACGAGCAGTACTTC. Protein product: CASSQLVREGDEQYF.

This clone has a single count. This rearrangement joins TRBV30 to TRBJ2-7, with D possibly being TRBD1 or TRBD2 (6 bases each). The CDR3 spans 14 residues. V lost 0 bases and J lost 3, with 12 bases in between. Germline lookup yields CDR1 GTSNPN and CDR2 SVGIG (reference sequence). The CDR3 DNA sequence: TGTGCCTGGAGTGTAGGGGGGACCGGCTACGAGCAGTACTTC. Its translation is CAWSVGGTGYEQYF.

The genes are TRBV28 and TRBJ2-7; 8 bases line up with TRBD1. Germline V gives CDR1 MDHEN, CDR2 SYDVKM. The CDR3 length is 16 residues. The V gene end was trimmed by 5 bases and the J gene end by 0 bases; junction bases not matched to a gene: 9. The CDR3 DNA reads as TGTGCCAGCAGTCCTCCCAGGGGGCGCGACTCCTACGAGCAGTACTTC. It codes for CASSPPRGRDSYEQYF.

The genes are TRBV6-5 and TRBJ1-3, with D hard to call. Germline V gene sequence: CDR1 MNHEY, CDR2 SVGAGI. V dropped 0 bases and J dropped 0 bases, with 9 bases sitting between them. CDR3 length: 16 residues. The CDR3 sequence is CASSYSRVPSGNTIYF. Here the CDR3 DNA reads TGTGCCAGCAGTTACTCTAGGGTACCCTCTGGAAACACCATATATTTT.

The gene calls are TRBV2 and TRBJ1-6; TRBD1 might be the D (5 bases). V lost 8 bases, J lost 5 bases, and 13 bases lay in between. The germline gives CDR1 SNHLY, CDR2 FYNNEI. CDR3 size: 14 residues. The CDR3 DNA sequence: TGTGCCAGCGACGGCACAGGAGATAATTCACCCCTCCACTTT. Translated, it gives CASDGTGDNSPLHF.

The rearrangement uses TRBV2 and TRBJ1-1; 9 bases map to TRBD1. Looked up from germline, CDR1 is SNHLY and CDR2 is FYNNEI. CDR3 length: 13 amino acids. With V trimmed by 7 bases and J by 5 bases, 5 bases remained unmatched. CDR3: CASNLQGATEAFF. In nucleotides, the CDR3 is TGTGCCAGCAATTTACAGGGGGCAACTGAAGCTTTCTTT.

This chain joins TRBV15 and TRBJ2-1; TRBD1 matches 12 bases. Trimming took 1 base from V and 7 from J; bases not matched to a gene: 5. CDR1 is LNHNV and CDR2 is YYDKDF in the germline V gene (reference sequence). The CDR3 is 16 amino acids. CDR3 DNA: TGTGCCACCAGCAGAGGTCCGGGACAGGGGGCAAATGAGCAGTTCTTC. Its protein product is CATSRGPGQGANEQFF. The full variable domain, rest sourced from reference TRBV15 and TRBJ2-1, is DAMVIQNPRYQVTQFGKPVTLSCSQTLNHNVMYWYQQKSSQAPKLLFHYYDKDFNNEADTPDNFQSRRPNTSFCFLDIRSPGLGDTAMYLCATSRGPGQGANEQFFGPGTRLTVL.

This clone was counted only a few times. V and J are TRBV9 and TRBJ1-4; unclear D gene. The CDR3 is made up of 16 amino acids. Germline V gives CDR1 SGDLS, CDR2 YYNGEE. The ends were cut back, 0 bases at V and 4 bases at J, with 13 bases in the middle. Here the CDR3 DNA reads TGTGCCAGCAGCGTAGAAGCCCGCGTGGGTAATGAAAAACTGTTTTTT. Translating gives CASSVEARVGNEKLFF.

The rearrangement uses TRBV27 and TRBJ2-7; no clear D. Germline-derived CDR1 and CDR2 are MNHEY and SMNVEV (reference sequence). V lost 3 bases, J lost 3 bases, and 9 bases lay in between. The CDR3 is 13 amino acids. In DNA, the CDR3 is TGTGCCAGCAGTTTGGTCGGCAGCTACGAGCAGTACTTC. Translating gives CASSLVGSYEQYF.

The rearrangement links TRBV7-9 to TRBJ1-6; D is uncertain. CDR3 length: 13 residues. Germline V gene data show CDR1 as SEHNR and CDR2 as FQNEAQ (reference sequence). Trimming shortened V by 8 bases and J by 6 bases, and 11 bases separated the two germline ends. The CDR3 bases are TGTGCCAGCGGAGGAGAGTCTAATTCACCCCTCCACTTT. Translation: CASGGESNSPLHF.

This clone was recorded once. V and J are TRBV7-2 and TRBJ1-2; TRBD1 aligns across 8 bases. V shed 5 bases and J 7 bases; nucleotides not matched to a gene: 12. Germline values: CDR1 SGHTA, CDR2 FQGNSA. This CDR3 contains 15 residues. CDR3 residues: CASSLRSDRAGGYTF. The CDR3 coding sequence is TGTGCCAGCAGCCTTCGATCGGACAGGGCGGGTGGCTACACCTTC.

This chain joins TRBV28 and TRBJ1-5; D is perhaps TRBD1 (5 bases). Germline V gene data show CDR1 as MDHEN and CDR2 as SYDVKM. The length of the CDR3 is 16 residues. V lost 1 base and J 3 bases, leaving 13 bases between the germline ends. The CDR3 region is CASSLYAGHLNQPQHF. CDR3 bases: TGTGCCAGCAGTTTATACGCAGGGCATCTCAATCAGCCCCAGCATTTT.

This chain uses TRBV27 with TRBJ1-2, with D possibly being TRBD1 (6 bases). The CDR3 totals 18 residues. The V end lost 0 bases, the J end lost 5 bases, and 22 bases lay between the germline ends. Germline V gene sequence: CDR1 MNHEY, CDR2 SMNVEV (reference sequence). The CDR3 DNA sequence: TGTGCCAGCAGTTTATCCTTCCAACAGGGCACCCCTTCGTATGGCTACACCTTC. Residues: CASSLSFQQGTPSYGYTF.